This passage covers 14 T cell receptor beta chains from one sample sequenced in a study of blood T cell repertoires in COVID-19. The data were produced by immunoSEQ multiplex PCR, yet TCRdb's version contains in-frame clones alone and is incomplete. The sample includes 230,000 or so clones, approximately 88% of them seen just once. What was sequenced was PBMCs or T cells enriched from blood (not recorded which). The receptors shown here come from a woman aged 40 to 50 with acute COVID-19.

The chain has TRBV7-8 and TRBJ2-1; the match to TRBD2 covers 10 bases. Trimming removed 7 bases from V and 5 bases from J; junction bases left unmatched: 8. This CDR3 region has 15 residues. CDR1 is SGHVS and CDR2 is FQNEAQ in the germline V gene. The CDR3 DNA reads as TGTGCCAGCACCGAGGGGACTAGCGAGAACAATGAGCAGTTCTTC. The encoded protein is CASTEGTSENNEQFF. Complete variable domain (other parts from reference TRBV7-8 and TRBJ2-1): GAGVSQSPRYKVAKRGQDVALRCDPISGHVSLFWYQQALGQGPEFLTYFQNEAQLDKSGLPSDRFFAERPEGSVSTLKIQRTQQEDSAVYLCASTEGTSENNEQFFGPGTRLTVL.

CDR3 DNA: TGTGCCAGTAGTCTATACACAGATACGCAGTATTTT. It is translated as CASSLYTDTQYF. The chain uses TRBV19 and TRBJ2-3; D is unclear. V lost 5 bases, J lost 2 bases, and 5 bases lay in between. The germline CDR1 and CDR2 sequences are LNHDA and SQIVND (reference sequence). The CDR3 extends over 12 amino acids.

The rearrangement uses TRBV7-9 and TRBJ2-5; TRBD2 matches 8 bases. The germline V gene encodes CDR1 SEHNR and CDR2 FQNEAQ (reference sequence). The CDR3 is 13 amino acids. The J segment lost 5 bases and the V segment lost 5 bases, leaving 4 bases of the junction unmatched. CDR3 in DNA: TGTGCCAGCAGCAGACGACTAGCGGAGACCCAGTACTTC. This codes for CASSRRLAETQYF.

The rearrangement links TRBV3-1 (or the pseudogene TRBV3-2) to TRBJ1-2; maybe TRBD1 (5 bases). CDR1 and CDR2 from the germline V gene are LGHDT and YNNKEL (reference sequence). The ends were cut back, 4 bases at V and 2 bases at J, with 14 bases in the middle. The CDR3 runs 15 residues. CDR3: CASSPAPGGNYGYTF. As DNA, the CDR3 is TGTGCCAGCAGCCCGGCCCCGGGGGGGAACTATGGCTACACCTTC.

This clone was observed a few times. V is TRBV18 and J is TRBJ2-7; 7 nucleotides line up with TRBD2. The ends lost 5 bases at V and 4 bases at J; junction bases unmatched: 5. Germline V lookup: CDR1 KGHSH, CDR2 LQKENI. The CDR3 has 13 residues. The CDR3 here is CASSTGGYYEQYV. The DNA of the CDR3 is TGTGCCAGCTCAACCGGGGGGTATTACGAGCAGTACGTC.

This rearrangement joins TRBV14 to TRBJ1-6; D ambiguous. Trimming removed 3 bases at V and 9 bases at J, with 18 bases between. Looked up from germline, CDR1 is SGHDN and CDR2 is FVKESK. The CDR3 spans 16 residues. CDR3 sequence reads: CASSQVGSAKTSPLHF. CDR3 nucleotides: TGTGCCAGCAGCCAGGTCGGGTCGGCTAAAACTTCACCCCTCCACTTT. The full variable domain, rest sourced from reference TRBV14 and TRBJ1-6, is EAGVTQFPSHSVIEKGQTVTLRCDPISGHDNLYWYRRVMGKEIKFLLHFVKESKQDESGMPNNRFLAERTGGTYSTLKVQPAELEDSGVYFCASSQVGSAKTSPLHFGNGTRLTVT.

V and J are TRBV29-1 and TRBJ1-1; weak D call: TRBD1 (6 bases). The CDR3 consists of 16 residues. V was clipped by 4 bases and J by 1 base, with 19 bases between them. CDR1 and CDR2 (germline): SQVTM, ANQGSEA. CDR3 in amino acids: CSVGGGTPGRNTEAFF. The DNA of the CDR3 is TGCAGCGTTGGGGGGGGGACACCCGGTAGGAACACTGAAGCTTTCTTT.

V gene TRBV2 combines with J gene TRBJ2-5; D may be TRBD2 (5 bases). The V and J ends lost 6 bases and 1 base respectively, with 12 bases between them. This CDR3 has 14 amino acids. CDR1 and CDR2 from the germline V gene are SNHLY and FYNNEI. DNA for the CDR3: TGTGCCAGCAGGAGGGCCGGGATCCAAGAGACCCAGTACTTC. Its translation: CASRRAGIQETQYF.

The chain recombines TRBV10-3 with TRBJ2-2, with 9 bases lining up with TRBD2. The J segment lost 3 bases and the V segment lost 2 bases, leaving 4 bases of the junction unmatched. Per germline, CDR1 ENHRY and CDR2 SYGVKD. The length of the CDR3 is 16 residues. The CDR3 nucleotides read TGTGCCATCAGTGAGATCAGCGGGGGGTACACCGGGGAGCTGTTTTTT. Amino acids: CAISEISGGYTGELFF.

The chain combines TRBV5-5 with TRBJ1-2; tentative D call: TRBD1 (5 bases). The V end lost 3 bases, the J end lost 4 bases, and 19 bases lay between the germline ends. Germline CDR1 and CDR2: SGHKS and YYEKEE (reference sequence). The CDR3 has 16 residues. In nucleotides, the CDR3 is TGTGCCAGCAGCTCCCAGGGAGGGGCTCTCGCCTATGGCTACACCTTC. Its translation: CASSSQGGALAYGYTF.

The rearrangement joins TRBV2 to TRBJ2-1; TRBD2 matches at 8 bases. CDR1 and CDR2 (germline): SNHLY, FYNNEI. V trimming: 7 bases; J trimming: 3 bases; junction bases outside the gene matches: 11. The CDR3 sequence is 16 residues long. The CDR3 nucleotides are TGTGCCAGCAAAGCGGGAGTAGTGTGGAACTACAATGAGCAGTTCTTC. It is translated as CASKAGVVWNYNEQFF.

The chain is built from TRBV2 and TRBJ2-1, with TRBD2 matching over 8 bases. The CDR3 contains 15 residues. The V segment lost 6 bases and the J segment 10 bases; nucleotides outside the gene matches: 14. The germline V gene encodes CDR1 SNHLY and CDR2 FYNNEI. The CDR3 DNA follows: TGTGCCAGCAGGGTGCTGGCGGGAGGCCGGTCGGAGCAGTTCTTC. Translating gives CASRVLAGGRSEQFF. The whole variable domain, filled in from reference TRBV2 and TRBJ2-1, reads EPEVTQTPSHQVTQMGQEVILRCVPISNHLYFYWYRQILGQKVEFLVSFYNNEISEKSEIFDDQFSVERPDGSNFTLKIRSTKLEDSAMYFCASRVLAGGRSEQFFGPGTRLTVL.

This clone has just one count. This chain connects TRBV7-2 to TRBJ2-5, with D unclear. The length of the CDR3 is 11 residues. Between the trimmed V and J ends, which lost 4 bases and 5 bases, there was a span of 5 bases. The germline V gene encodes CDR1 SGHTA and CDR2 FQGNSA. CDR3 sequence: CASSSRETQYF. The CDR3 DNA follows: TGTGCCAGCAGCTCCCGGGAGACCCAGTACTTC.

This sequence joins TRBV5-6 and TRBJ2-4, with D perhaps TRBD1 (6 bases). The germline V gene has CDR1 SGHDT and CDR2 YYEEEE. V was trimmed by 5 bases and J by 5 bases, leaving 23 bases between them. This CDR3 contains 17 residues. CDR3 sequence reads: CASSPWGTGTIENIQYF. Written as DNA, the CDR3 is TGTGCCAGCAGTCCTTGGGGTACGGGGACAATCGAAAACATTCAGTACTTC.